This TCR beta chain was identified during a study of CD4 T cells in relation to SARS-CoV-2 and coronaviruses. Unexposed donor CD4+ T cells date from about 2011-2019, before the COVID-19 pandemic. CD4 enrichment then naive enrichment separated naive from memory CD4+ cells. The protocol was immunoSEQ multiplex PCR, while the TCRdb copy is restricted to in-frame clones and leaves out a portion. The profile shows roughly 61,000 clones, more than 80% of them singletons. The CDR3 extends over 17 amino acids. The V and J ends lost 4 bases and 0 bases respectively, with 16 bases between them. Germline CDR1 reads LGHDT; CDR2 reads YNNKEL (reference sequence).

This receptor was obtained from a human donor in good health. J is TRBJ2-1 and V is TRBV3-1 (or the pseudogene TRBV3-2); D is perhaps TRBD2 (5 bases). The sequenced sample consisted of memory CD4+ T cells from PBMCs. The CDR3 loop reads CASSRKSGTSSYNEQFF. CDR3 DNA: TGTGCCAGCAGCCGAAAGTCCGGAACTAGCTCCTACAATGAGCAGTTCTTC.